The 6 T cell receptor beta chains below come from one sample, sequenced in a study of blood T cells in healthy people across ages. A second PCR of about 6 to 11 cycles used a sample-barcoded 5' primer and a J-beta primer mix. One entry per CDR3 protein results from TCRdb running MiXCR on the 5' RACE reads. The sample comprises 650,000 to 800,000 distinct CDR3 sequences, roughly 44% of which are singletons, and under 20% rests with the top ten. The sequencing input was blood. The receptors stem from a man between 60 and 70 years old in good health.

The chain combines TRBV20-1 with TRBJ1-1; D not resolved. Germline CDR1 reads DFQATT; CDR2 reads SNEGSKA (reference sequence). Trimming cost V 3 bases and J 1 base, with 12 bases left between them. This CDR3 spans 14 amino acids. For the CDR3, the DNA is TGCAGTGCTAGGAGGTCCGGCTCGAACACTGAAGCTTTCTTT. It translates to CSARRSGSNTEAFF.

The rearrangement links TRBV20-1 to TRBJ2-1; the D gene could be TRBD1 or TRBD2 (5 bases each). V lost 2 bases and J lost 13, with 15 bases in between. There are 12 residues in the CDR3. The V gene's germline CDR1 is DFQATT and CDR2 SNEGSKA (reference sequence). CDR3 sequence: CSARTTGQTQFF. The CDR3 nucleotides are TGCAGTGCTAGAACAACGGGGCAGACCCAGTTCTTC.

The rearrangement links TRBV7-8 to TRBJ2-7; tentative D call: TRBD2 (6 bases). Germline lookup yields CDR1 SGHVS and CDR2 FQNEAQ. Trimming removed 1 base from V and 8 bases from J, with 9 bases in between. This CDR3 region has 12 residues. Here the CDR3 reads CASSLEGGKQYF. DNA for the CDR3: TGTGCCAGCAGCTTAGAAGGAGGGAAGCAGTACTTC.

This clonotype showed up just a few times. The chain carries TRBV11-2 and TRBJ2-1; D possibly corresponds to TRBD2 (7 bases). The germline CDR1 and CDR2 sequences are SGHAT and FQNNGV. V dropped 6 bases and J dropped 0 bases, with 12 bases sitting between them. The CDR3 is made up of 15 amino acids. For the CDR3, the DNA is TGTGCCAGCAGTCCGGGGGGCCTCTCCTACAATGAGCAGTTCTTC. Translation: CASSPGGLSYNEQFF.

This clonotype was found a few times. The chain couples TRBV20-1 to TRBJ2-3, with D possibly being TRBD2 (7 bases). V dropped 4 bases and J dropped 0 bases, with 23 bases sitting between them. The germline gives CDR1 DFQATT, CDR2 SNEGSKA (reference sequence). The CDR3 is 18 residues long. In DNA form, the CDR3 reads TGCAGTGCTAATCCCCCTCCTTCCCGGGGGGCAAGCACAGATACGCAGTATTTT. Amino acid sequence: CSANPPPSRGASTDTQYF.

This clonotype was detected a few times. CDR3 amino acids: CASSLPGGGANVLTF. CDR3 coding DNA: TGTGCCAGCAGCTTGCCGGGCGGAGGGGCCAACGTCCTGACTTTC. The genes are TRBV5-6 and TRBJ2-6; D is unclear. V dropped 1 base and J dropped 4 bases, with 9 bases sitting between them. This CDR3 region has 15 residues. CDR1 and CDR2 from the germline V gene are SGHDT and YYEEEE.